A selection of T cell receptor beta chains follows, all from one sample in a study of T cells in Graves' hyperthyroidism and ophthalmopathy. One entry per CDR3 protein, called by TCRdb with MiXCR from the multiplex PCR reads. The top ten hold around 25% of the sample, which has about 350,000 distinct CDR3 sequences, about 15% seen once. The specimen sequenced was blood. The receptors here all came from a woman aged 25 to 39 with Graves' hyperthyroidism. The CDR3 runs from the conserved cysteine through the conserved F or W. D genes are given only for firm matches. The listing skips clone size in some rows; elsewhere it reads once, few, many or a size class.

clone_size j_call cdr3_length d_call v_call cdr3_aa cdr3_nt
NA TRBJ2-1 16 NA TRBV28 CASTPRGQGAYNEQFF TGTGCCAGCACCCCTCGGGGGCAGGGTGCCTACAATGAGCAGTTCTTC
many TRBJ2-1 15 TRBD2 TRBV12-3/TRBV12-4 CASNYWAGEVNEQFF TGTGCCAGCAACTACTGGGCGGGAGAGGTGAATGAGCAGTTCTTC
many TRBJ1-2 14 NA TRBV9 CASSVNGGELGYTF TGTGCCAGCAGCGTAAACGGAGGGGAACTAGGCTACACCTTC
NA TRBJ1-4 13 NA TRBV28 CASSSSRNEKLFF TGTGCCAGCAGTTCCAGTCGGAATGAAAAACTGTTTTTT
many TRBJ2-3 18 TRBD2 TRBV24-1 CATSDPPGTSDGTDTQYF TGTGCCACCAGTGATCCACCCGGGACTAGCGACGGCACAGATACGCAGTATTTT
few TRBJ2-2 18 NA TRBV4-1 CASSPIRPGPGGTGELFF TGCGCCAGCAGCCCAATTAGGCCGGGACCAGGCGGCACCGGGGAGCTGTTTTTT
NA TRBJ2-6 13 NA TRBV30 CAWSRHNGNVLTF TGTGCCTGGAGTCGGCATAATGGAAATGTCCTGACTTTC
NA TRBJ1-2 14 TRBD1 TRBV7-8 CASTIRTGGNGYTF TGTGCCAGCACCATCAGGACAGGGGGAAATGGCTACACCTTC
NA TRBJ2-2 13 NA TRBV29-1 CSVGGVDTGELFF TGCAGCGTAGGGGGTGTTGACACCGGGGAGCTGTTTTTT
many TRBJ2-1 12 NA TRBV28 CASNSPYNEQFF TGTGCCAGTAACAGCCCCTACAATGAGCAGTTCTTC
NA TRBJ2-7 15 TRBD1 TRBV20-1 CSARGDREGYGEQYF TGCAGTGCTAGAGGGGACAGGGAGGGTTATGGCGAGCAGTACTTC
many TRBJ1-4 13 NA TRBV20-1 CSARDQGTEKLFF TGCAGTGCTAGAGATCAGGGGACGGAAAAACTGTTTTTT
few TRBJ2-1 15 NA TRBV6-1 CASSRLVGRYNEQFF TGTGCCAGCAGTCGCCTAGTGGGGCGTTACAATGAGCAGTTCTTC
few TRBJ2-1 16 NA TRBV5-1 CASSLAWGRENNEQFF TGCGCCAGCAGCTTGGCCTGGGGCAGGGAGAACAATGAGCAGTTCTTC
many TRBJ2-7 15 NA TRBV28 CASTKGAGSPYEQYF TGTGCCAGCACCAAAGGGGCAGGGTCCCCCTACGAGCAGTACTTC
many TRBJ2-3 15 TRBD2 TRBV20-1 CSAILTSGSADTQYF TGCAGTGCTATATTGACTAGCGGGAGCGCAGATACGCAGTATTTT
NA TRBJ1-5 15 NA TRBV7-3 CASSPGRRGNQPQHF TGTGCCAGCAGTCCCGGGCGCAGGGGCAATCAGCCCCAGCATTTT
NA TRBJ2-1 17 NA TRBV11-2 CASSPISSRGAYNEQFF TGTGCCAGCAGCCCCATCTCATCTCGGGGAGCCTACAATGAGCAGTTCTTC
NA TRBJ2-1 15 TRBD1 TRBV5-5 CASSSMTGGVNEQFF TGTGCCAGCAGCTCAATGACAGGGGGTGTCAATGAGCAGTTCTTC
few TRBJ1-2 11 NA TRBV28 CASSLGDRLAF TGTGCCAGCAGTTTGGGTGACAGGTTGGCCTTC
NA TRBJ2-2 13 NA TRBV25-1 CASSRRTTGELFF TGTGCCAGCAGTCGCCGCACAACCGGGGAGCTGTTTTTT
many TRBJ2-2 15 NA TRBV2 CASSVERGITGELFF TGTGCCAGCAGTGTCGAAAGGGGGATCACCGGGGAGCTGTTTTTT
many TRBJ1-2 12 NA TRBV7-2 CASSSTGDGYTF TGTGCCAGCAGCTCGACGGGGGACGGCTACACCTTC
NA TRBJ2-7 16 NA TRBV5-8 CASRYSGEKSSYEQYF TGTGCCAGCAGATACTCAGGGGAAAAGAGCTCCTACGAGCAGTACTTC
many TRBJ2-1 18 NA TRBV5-6 CASSHRWRRGSSYNEQFF TGTGCCAGCAGTCACAGATGGCGGAGAGGGTCCTCCTACAATGAGCAGTTCTTC
many TRBJ2-3 15 TRBD1 TRBV7-6 CASSPWTGPTDTQYF TGTGCCAGCAGCCCGTGGACAGGACCCACAGATACGCAGTATTTT
few TRBJ2-1 13 TRBD2 TRBV9 CASSVGGWNEQFF TGTGCCAGCAGCGTGGGAGGGTGGAATGAGCAGTTCTTC
many TRBJ2-1 16 TRBD2 TRBV11-3 CASSLTRPSGTNEQFF TGTGCCAGCAGCTTAACTAGGCCTAGCGGGACCAATGAGCAGTTCTTC
once TRBJ2-7 10 NA TRBV10-1 CAGKLYEQYF TGCGCCGGCAAACTTTACGAGCAGTACTTC
NA TRBJ1-1 14 NA TRBV18 CASSPRERGTEAFF TGTGCCAGCTCACCACGCGAAAGGGGCACTGAAGCTTTCTTT
many TRBJ2-1 18 TRBD2 TRBV7-6 CASSLPLAAGGMGRRQFF TGTGCCAGCAGCCTCCCCTTGGCGGCGGGAGGGATGGGAAGGCGGCAGTTCTTC
NA TRBJ1-6 14 NA TRBV28 CASSSQADLSPLHF TGTGCCAGCAGTTCACAGGCCGACTTATCACCCCTCCACTTT
many TRBJ1-5 14 NA TRBV19 CASRKDTSNQPQHF TGTGCCAGTAGAAAAGACACGAGCAATCAGCCCCAGCATTTT
few TRBJ1-6 15 TRBD1 TRBV9 CASSGKTGMDSPLHF TGTGCCAGCAGCGGGAAGACAGGGATGGATTCACCCCTCCACTTT
many TRBJ1-1 15 NA TRBV28 CASSQVGALNTEAFF TGTGCCAGCAGCCAAGTTGGGGCTCTTAACACTGAAGCTTTCTTT
NA TRBJ2-7 15 TRBD1 TRBV19 CASSPWTGATYEQYF TGTGCCAGTAGTCCATGGACAGGGGCTACCTACGAGCAGTACTTC
many TRBJ2-1 16 NA TRBV12-3/TRBV12-4 CASSLAMGRSYNEQFF TGTGCCAGCAGTTTAGCGATGGGACGCTCCTACAATGAGCAGTTCTTC
many TRBJ1-2 15 NA TRBV27 CASSSRDFGGYGYTF TGTGCCAGCAGTTCCAGGGACTTCGGGGGCTATGGCTACACCTTC
few TRBJ2-3 15 NA TRBV20-1 CSANSPAETTDTQYF TGCAGTGCTAATAGCCCAGCAGAAACCACAGATACGCAGTATTTT
NA TRBJ1-6 16 NA TRBV11-2 CASSLDRTRRGSPLHF TGTGCCAGCAGCTTAGATCGAACACGGAGAGGCTCACCCCTCCACTTT
many TRBJ1-5 14 NA TRBV15 CATSRTGAGQPQHF TGTGCCACCAGCAGGACAGGCGCCGGTCAGCCCCAGCATTTT
few TRBJ2-1 15 NA TRBV19 CASSPDVQGTAEQFF TGTGCCAGTAGCCCCGACGTACAGGGTACGGCTGAGCAGTTCTTC
NA TRBJ1-6 15 NA TRBV28 CASSGQKPYNSPLHF TGTGCCAGCAGTGGACAGAAACCCTATAATTCACCCCTCCACTTT
few TRBJ2-1 15 NA TRBV12-3/TRBV12-4 CASATQGTSYNEQFF TGTGCCAGCGCCACACAGGGTACCTCCTACAATGAGCAGTTCTTC
NA TRBJ1-2 14 TRBD1 TRBV5-1 CASGDRTGSYGYTF TGCGCCAGCGGGGACCGGACAGGCTCCTATGGCTACACCTTC
few TRBJ1-1 12 NA TRBV20-1 CSARATGTEAFF TGCAGTGCTAGAGCGACGGGCACTGAAGCTTTCTTT
many TRBJ1-1 12 NA TRBV28 CASSPVRTEAFF TGTGCCAGCAGCCCCGTCCGGACTGAAGCTTTCTTT
NA TRBJ1-1 12 NA TRBV10-3 CAIRGRGTEAFF TGTGCCATCAGGGGGCGAGGCACTGAAGCTTTCTTT
NA TRBJ2-6 19 TRBD2 TRBV15 CATSRIARWEGTGANVLTF TGTGCCACCAGCAGAATCGCCCGGTGGGAGGGTACTGGGGCCAACGTCCTGACTTTC
few TRBJ2-7 15 TRBD2 TRBV4-1 CASSLSGRNSYEQYF TGCGCCAGCAGCCTTAGCGGGAGGAACTCCTACGAGCAGTACTTC
many TRBJ2-1 17 NA TRBV7-8 CASSFINPGLQAHEQFF TGTGCCAGCAGCTTTATCAACCCTGGGCTCCAGGCCCATGAGCAGTTCTTC
many TRBJ2-5 13 TRBD1 TRBV20-1 CSASPDRGATQYF TGCAGTGCTAGCCCGGACAGGGGAGCGACCCAGTACTTC
few TRBJ2-1 14 TRBD2 TRBV29-1 CSVELGAGGSEQFF TGCAGCGTTGAATTAGGGGCGGGAGGATCTGAGCAGTTCTTC
few TRBJ2-3 14 NA TRBV7-2 CASSLGGPTHTQYF TGTGCCAGCAGCTTAGGGGGGCCTACCCATACGCAGTATTTT
NA TRBJ2-5 12 NA TRBV11-2 CASSSISQTQYF TGTGCCAGCAGCTCCATATCACAAACCCAGTACTTC